This entry lists 16 T cell receptor beta chains sequenced from one sample in a study of T cells in Graves' hyperthyroidism and ophthalmopathy. Template material for amplifying TCR beta CDR3 regions consisted of RNA transcripts. The HTBI primer set served for first-round RT-PCR of the TCR CDR3. TCRdb re-called the multiplex PCR reads with MiXCR, one entry per CDR3 protein. The repertoire consists of under 350,000 distinct CDR3 sequences, with around 15% occurring once and the leading ten covering over 45%. The sequenced sample was blood. The receptor set was obtained from a woman aged 55-69 years with Graves' ophthalmopathy.

The table lists this clonotype with a few counts. The chain links TRBV19 to TRBJ2-1, with 8 bases matching TRBD2. After removal of 7 bases from V and 6 bases from J, the junction contained 8 bases not matched to a gene. This CDR3 region has 14 residues. CDR1 LNHDA and CDR2 SQIVND come from the germline V gene (reference sequence). CDR3 residues: CASKFAGGGNEQFF. The CDR3 coding sequence is TGTGCCAGTAAATTTGCCGGGGGGGGCAATGAGCAGTTCTTC.

A few counts support this clonotype. CDR3 DNA sequence: TGTGCCAGCAGTTCTGGAACAGGGGGATATGGCTACACCTTC. The encoded protein is CASSSGTGGYGYTF. The genes are TRBV6-1 and TRBJ1-2; 8 bases are shared with TRBD1. Trimming took 5 bases from V and 5 from J; bases not matched to a gene: 7. The V gene's germline CDR1 is MNHNS and CDR2 SASEGT. The CDR3 is 14 amino acids.

Ten or more counts support this clonotype. The chain has TRBV27 and TRBJ1-1; 8 bases are a match to TRBD1. This CDR3 comprises 19 residues. Trimming took 5 bases from V and 4 from J; bases not matched to a gene: 21. In germline, CDR1 is MNHEY, CDR2 SMNVEV (reference sequence). CDR3 residues: CASSLKSGDRFILFTEAFF. The CDR3 DNA follows: TGTGCCAGCAGTCTCAAGAGCGGGGACAGGTTTATTCTTTTCACTGAAGCTTTCTTT.

In this sample, this clonotype turned up many times. In DNA form, the CDR3 reads TGTGCCAGCAGCTTAGTGTTTTCCAGGGGCGCTGTAGCTTTCTTT. It is translated as CASSLVFSRGAVAFF. This chain connects TRBV7-2 to TRBJ1-1, with D possibly matching TRBD1 (6 bases). From germline, CDR1 is SGHTA and CDR2 FQGNSA. V was pared by 1 base and J by 10 bases, with 19 bases between. The CDR3 length is 15 residues.

The chain employs TRBV5-1 and TRBJ1-1; 10 nucleotides agree with TRBD1. This CDR3 has 18 residues. CDR1 SGHRS and CDR2 YFSETQ come from the germline V gene. V dropped 4 bases and J dropped 1; count of bases not matched to a gene: 13. The CDR3 is CASSPDRDRGLGNTEAFF. The DNA of the CDR3 is TGCGCCAGCAGCCCAGACCGGGACAGGGGTTTGGGGAACACTGAAGCTTTCTTT.

This clonotype has only a few counts. The V call is TRBV10-2, the J call TRBJ1-2; tentatively, D is TRBD1 (6 bases). Per germline, CDR1 WSHSY and CDR2 SAAADI. Trimming pared 3 bases from V and 1 base from J, leaving 18 bases between. This CDR3 has 17 residues. CDR3 protein: CASSEMGRTAVNYGYTF. The CDR3 DNA reads TGCGCCAGCAGTGAAATGGGGAGGACAGCCGTTAACTATGGCTACACCTTC.

This clonotype has at least ten counts. The V call is TRBV7-3, the J call TRBJ2-3, with 9 bases fitting TRBD1. J gave up 7 bases and V 4 bases, and 9 bases lay outside the gene matches. Germline V CDR1 and CDR2: SGHTA, FQGTGA. This CDR3 has 15 amino acids. CDR3: CASSSGQGRSNTQYF. The CDR3 DNA reads as TGTGCCAGCAGCTCTGGACAGGGGAGGAGTAATACGCAGTATTTT.

Here the CDR3 DNA reads TGTGCCAGCAGCTTTGGGACAGGGAGCAATCAGCCCCAGCATTTT. Amino acids: CASSFGTGSNQPQHF. The V and J genes are TRBV7-9 and TRBJ1-5, with TRBD1 matching 9 bases. Per germline, CDR1 SEHNR and CDR2 FQNEAQ (reference sequence). The CDR3 covers 15 residues. Trimming cost V 3 bases and J 1 base; bases outside gene matches: 1.

This clonotype was detected ten times or more. The chain couples TRBV6-1 to TRBJ1-1; a possible D gene is TRBD1 (5 bases). V was shortened by 5 bases and J by 6 bases, with 13 bases between the two germline ends. This CDR3 contains 13 residues. In germline, CDR1 is MNHNS, CDR2 SASEGT. CDR3 sequence reads: CASSSTGFAEAFF. As DNA, the CDR3 is TGTGCCAGCAGTTCCACAGGCTTCGCTGAAGCTTTCTTT.

The gene calls are TRBV12-5 and TRBJ2-7, with a tentative D call TRBD1 (6 bases). This CDR3 contains 13 residues. CDR1 is LGHNT and CDR2 is FRNRAP in the germline V gene. Trimming cost V 1 base and J 5 bases, with 9 bases left between them. CDR3 in amino acids: CASGLDRDDEQYF. CDR3 in DNA: TGTGCTAGTGGTTTGGACAGGGACGACGAGCAGTACTTC.

The rearrangement links TRBV10-3 to TRBJ1-1; D ambiguous. Germline loops: CDR1 ENHRY, CDR2 SYGVKD. Between the trimmed V and J ends, which lost 8 bases and 3 bases, there was a span of 13 bases. The CDR3 has 13 amino acids. The CDR3 DNA reads TGTGCCATCGGTATAACCCTCGACACTGAAGCTTTCTTT. It translates to CAIGITLDTEAFF.

This clonotype showed up many times. V and J are TRBV5-1 and TRBJ1-5; TRBD1 matches at 9 bases. The germline V gene encodes CDR1 SGHRS and CDR2 YFSETQ. V shed 4 bases and J 6 bases; nucleotides not matched to a gene: 5. There are 14 residues in the CDR3. The CDR3 DNA follows: TGCGCCAGCAGCCTGACAGGGGGGCGTCAGCCCCAGCATTTT. Its protein product is CASSLTGGRQPQHF.

A remark on this clonotype: This may come from a read error, since a much larger clone is one base off. The chain couples TRBV7-2 to TRBJ2-1, with 7 bases aligning to TRBD1. CDR1 is SGHTA and CDR2 is FQGNSA in the germline V gene. This CDR3 has 13 residues. The CDR3 sequence: CANSQHRGYEQFF. CDR3 DNA sequence: TGCGCCAACAGCCAACACAGGGGTTATGAGCAGTTCTTC.

This clonotype was seen a handful of times. The chain employs TRBV19 and TRBJ1-1; D gene unclear. There are 13 residues in the CDR3. V was clipped by 5 bases and J by 4 bases, with 11 bases between them. CDR1 is LNHDA and CDR2 is SQIVND in the germline V gene (reference sequence). CDR3 in amino acids: CASSVGRATEAFF. The CDR3, as DNA: TGTGCCAGTAGTGTAGGGAGGGCCACTGAAGCTTTCTTT. Drawing the rest from reference TRBV19 and TRBJ1-1, the complete variable domain is DGGITQSPKYLFRKEGQNVTLSCEQNLNHDAMYWYRQDPGQGLRLIYYSQIVNDFQKGDIAEGYSVSREKKESFPLTVTSAQKNPTAFYLCASSVGRATEAFFGQGTRLTVV.

This clonotype appeared many times. This sequence joins TRBV2 and TRBJ1-5, with 7 bases aligning to TRBD1. Germline CDR1 and CDR2: SNHLY and FYNNEI. V was clipped by 5 bases and J by 7 bases; unmatched bases: 8. There are 14 residues in the CDR3. CDR3 amino acids: CASSPDRTGQPQHF. The CDR3 coding sequence is TGTGCCAGCAGTCCGGACAGGACGGGGCAGCCCCAGCATTTT.

The chain has TRBV7-2 and TRBJ2-3; 8 bases are a match to TRBD2. Trimming cost V 4 bases and J 4 bases; bases outside gene matches: 10. Per the germline V gene, CDR1 is SGHTA and CDR2 is FQGNSA. CDR3 size: 16 residues. CDR3 nucleotides: TGTGCCAGCAGCTCGACCGGGACTAGAAGCGCAGATACGCAGTATTTT. The encoded protein is CASSSTGTRSADTQYF.